The 11 T cell receptor beta chains below come from one sample, sequenced in a study of blood T cell repertoires in COVID-19. The table came from immunoSEQ multiplex PCR; TCRdb's copy has only in-frame clones and leaves some out. The sample contains around 100,000 clones, about nine tenths of which appear only once. Sample: peripheral blood. These receptors were collected from a man in his fifties or sixties with acute or convalescent COVID-19.

The V call is TRBV11-3, the J call TRBJ2-7, with 12 bases that match TRBD2. Germline lookup yields CDR1 SGHNT and CDR2 YENEEA. The CDR3 has 15 amino acids. V lost 5 bases to trimming and J lost 6 bases; unmatched junction nucleotides: 8. The CDR3 loop reads CASSPKTSGSSEQYF. CDR3 bases: TGTGCCAGCAGCCCGAAGACTAGCGGGAGTTCCGAGCAGTACTTC.

V is TRBV5-6 and J is TRBJ1-2, with 8 bases lining up with TRBD1. Germline V gives CDR1 SGHDT, CDR2 YYEEEE. The CDR3 runs to 16 residues. The ends lost 4 bases at V and 8 bases at J; junction bases unmatched: 16. For the CDR3, the DNA is TGTGCCAGCAGCCTCAATACCGGGACAGGCCTTAGCGGCTACACCTTC. Translated, it gives CASSLNTGTGLSGYTF.

The CDR3 region is CASSFPHRDDYGYTF. As DNA, the CDR3 is TGTGCCAGCAGCTTTCCTCACAGGGATGACTATGGCTACACCTTC. V and J are TRBV5-6 and TRBJ1-2; a weak D match, TRBD1 (6 bases). Per germline, CDR1 SGHDT and CDR2 YYEEEE. The CDR3 totals 15 residues. The V end lost 2 bases, the J end lost 3 bases, and 14 bases lay between the germline ends. The whole variable domain, remainder taken from reference TRBV5-6 and TRBJ1-2, is DAGVTQSPTHLIKTRGQQVTLRCSPKSGHDTVSWYQQALGQGPQFIFQYYEEEERQRGNFPDRFSGHQFPNYSSELNVNALLLGDSALYLCASSFPHRDDYGYTFGSGTRLTVV.

CDR3 DNA: TGCAGCGTTGCTCAGGACAGGGGGCTGGTCGACACTGAAGCTTTCTTT. The encoded protein is CSVAQDRGLVDTEAFF. V usage is TRBV29-1 and J usage is TRBJ1-1; 11 nucleotides align to TRBD1. The CDR3 is made up of 16 amino acids. The germline gives CDR1 SQVTM, CDR2 ANQGSEA. V lost 4 bases and J lost 3; bases outside the gene matches: 10.

This rearrangement joins TRBV24-1 to TRBJ2-1; TRBD2 might be the D (8 bases). Germline V CDR1 and CDR2: KGHDR, SFDVKD. The CDR3 runs 15 residues. Trimming left V 4 bases short and J 8 bases short, with 17 bases between. The DNA for the CDR3 is TGTGCCACCAGTGACCGGACTAGCAGGGGGGATGAGCAGTTCTTC. It specifies CATSDRTSRGDEQFF.

This chain connects TRBV19 to TRBJ2-2; 7 bases line up with TRBD1. CDR1 LNHDA and CDR2 SQIVND come from the germline V gene (reference sequence). Trimming removed 6 bases from V and 2 bases from J; junction bases left unmatched: 6. The CDR3 covers 15 residues. The CDR3 DNA sequence: TGTGCCAGTAGGCCGGGACAGCTAAACACCGGGGAGCTGTTTTTT. Residues: CASRPGQLNTGELFF.

The chain carries TRBV6-5 and TRBJ2-2; D is possibly TRBD2 (6 bases). V lost 2 bases to trimming and J lost 7 bases, with 8 bases between them. The V gene's germline CDR1 is MNHEY and CDR2 SVGAGI. This CDR3 is 13 amino acids long. As DNA, the CDR3 is TGTGCCAGCAGTTACGGGGGGAACGGGGAGCTGTTTTTT. Its protein is CASSYGGNGELFF.

The chain couples TRBV9 to TRBJ2-3, with a possible D match to TRBD2 (5 bases). From germline, CDR1 is SGDLS and CDR2 YYNGEE. This CDR3 spans 17 amino acids. The V end was cut by 3 bases, the J end by 2 bases, with 19 bases between. The CDR3 DNA sequence: TGTGCCAGCAGCGCCAACCAAGGGCTAGCTTCCACAGATACGCAGTATTTT. As protein: CASSANQGLASTDTQYF. Full variable domain (outside the CDR3, taken from reference TRBV9 and TRBJ2-3): DSGVTQTPKHLITATGQRVTLRCSPRSGDLSVYWYQQSLDQGLQFLIQYYNGEERAKGNILERFSAQQFPDLHSELNLSSLELGDSALYFCASSANQGLASTDTQYFGPGTRLTVL.

This clone was observed once. V and J are TRBV4-1 and TRBJ2-3; D is unresolved. Deletions cut 4 bases from V and 6 bases from J, with 11 bases between. CDR3 length: 13 residues. Germline V lookup: CDR1 MGHRA, CDR2 YSYEKL. The CDR3 region is CASSRASPDTQYF. CDR3 in DNA: TGCGCCAGCAGCCGAGCCTCTCCGGATACGCAGTATTTT.

The rearrangement joins TRBV30 to TRBJ1-2; possible D gene TRBD1, 6 bases. Trimming took off 2 bases at V and 2 bases at J, with 15 bases between the two ends. The germline gives CDR1 GTSNPN, CDR2 SVGIG (reference sequence). This CDR3 has 15 amino acids. The CDR3 bases are TGTGCCTGGAGTAAATCGGCAGGGGCCAACTATGGCTACACCTTC. Translating it yields CAWSKSAGANYGYTF.

This chain links TRBV7-2 with TRBJ2-7; the match to TRBD2 covers 7 bases. Germline values: CDR1 SGHTA, CDR2 FQGNSA. The CDR3 extends over 15 amino acids. Trimming took 2 bases from V and 4 from J; bases not matched to a gene: 8. The chain's CDR3 is CASSLSASGSYEQYF. As DNA, the CDR3 is TGTGCCAGCAGCTTATCGGCTAGCGGATCATACGAGCAGTACTTC.